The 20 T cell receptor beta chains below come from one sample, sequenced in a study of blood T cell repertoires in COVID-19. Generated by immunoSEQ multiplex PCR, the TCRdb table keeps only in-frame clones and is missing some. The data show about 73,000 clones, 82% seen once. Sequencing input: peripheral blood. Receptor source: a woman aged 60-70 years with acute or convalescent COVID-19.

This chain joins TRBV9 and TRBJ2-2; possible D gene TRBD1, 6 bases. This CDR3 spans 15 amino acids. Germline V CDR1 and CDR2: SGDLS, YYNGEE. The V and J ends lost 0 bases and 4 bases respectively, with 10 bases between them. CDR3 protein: CASSVGTVSTGELFF. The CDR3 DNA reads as TGTGCCAGCAGCGTAGGGACAGTTAGCACCGGGGAGCTGTTTTTT.

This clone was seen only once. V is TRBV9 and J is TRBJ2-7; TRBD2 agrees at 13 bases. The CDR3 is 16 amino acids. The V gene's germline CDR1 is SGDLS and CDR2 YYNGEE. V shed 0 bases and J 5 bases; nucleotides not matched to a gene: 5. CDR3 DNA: TGTGCCAGCAGCGTAGAACTAGCGGGAGGGCCTAACGAGCAGTACTTC. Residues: CASSVELAGGPNEQYF.

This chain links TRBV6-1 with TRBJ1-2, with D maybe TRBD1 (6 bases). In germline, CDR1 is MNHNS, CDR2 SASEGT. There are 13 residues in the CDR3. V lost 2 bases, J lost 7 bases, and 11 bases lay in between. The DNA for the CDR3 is TGTGCCAGCAGTGAAACAGGGTTTCGTGGCTACACCTTC. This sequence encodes CASSETGFRGYTF.

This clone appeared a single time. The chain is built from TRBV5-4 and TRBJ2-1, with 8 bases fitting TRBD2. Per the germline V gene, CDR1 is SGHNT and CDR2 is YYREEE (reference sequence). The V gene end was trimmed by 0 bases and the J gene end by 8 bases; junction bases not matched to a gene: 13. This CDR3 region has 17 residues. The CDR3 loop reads CASSLVLAGPGTDEQFF. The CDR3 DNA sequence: TGTGCCAGCAGCTTGGTCCTAGCGGGCCCCGGGACCGATGAGCAGTTCTTC.

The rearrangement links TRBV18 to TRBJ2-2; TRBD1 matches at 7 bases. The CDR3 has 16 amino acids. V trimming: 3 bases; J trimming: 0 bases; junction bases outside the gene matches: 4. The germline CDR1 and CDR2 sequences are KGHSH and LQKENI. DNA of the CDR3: TGTGCCAGCTCACCTCGACAGGGTTCGAACACCGGGGAGCTGTTTTTT. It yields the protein CASSPRQGSNTGELFF.

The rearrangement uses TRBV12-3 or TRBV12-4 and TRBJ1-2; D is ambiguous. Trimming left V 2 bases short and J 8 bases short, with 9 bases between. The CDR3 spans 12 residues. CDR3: CASSLSVHGYTF. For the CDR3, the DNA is TGTGCCAGCAGTTTATCAGTTCACGGCTACACCTTC.

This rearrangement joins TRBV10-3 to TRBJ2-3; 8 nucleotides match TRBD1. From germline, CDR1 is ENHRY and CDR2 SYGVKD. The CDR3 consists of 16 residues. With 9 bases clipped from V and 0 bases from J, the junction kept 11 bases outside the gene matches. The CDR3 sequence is CAIQVTGTGSTDTQYF. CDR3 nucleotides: TGTGCCATTCAAGTCACCGGGACAGGAAGCACAGATACGCAGTATTTT.

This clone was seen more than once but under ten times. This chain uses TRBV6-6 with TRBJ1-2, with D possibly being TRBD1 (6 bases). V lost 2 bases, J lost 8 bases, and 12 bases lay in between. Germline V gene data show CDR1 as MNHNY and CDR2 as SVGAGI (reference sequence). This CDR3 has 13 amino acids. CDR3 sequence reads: CASSYAGAWGYTF. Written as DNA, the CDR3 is TGTGCCAGCAGTTACGCGGGGGCGTGGGGCTACACCTTC.

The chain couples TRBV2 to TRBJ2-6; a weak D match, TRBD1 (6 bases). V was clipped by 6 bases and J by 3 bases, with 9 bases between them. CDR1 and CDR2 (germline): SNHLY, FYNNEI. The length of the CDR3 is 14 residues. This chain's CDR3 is CASRQGHGANVLTF. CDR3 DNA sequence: TGTGCCAGCAGACAGGGCCATGGGGCCAACGTCCTGACTTTC.

DNA for the CDR3: TGTGCCAGCAGCTGGAGCGGGGGGGCCGGAGATACGCAGTATTTT. Translated: CASSWSGGAGDTQYF. The chain employs TRBV3-1 (or the pseudogene TRBV3-2) and TRBJ2-3; TRBD2 matches 10 bases. V lost 5 bases, J lost 5 bases, and 7 bases stayed unmatched. The CDR3 is 15 amino acids. Germline V gene data show CDR1 as LGHDT and CDR2 as YNNKEL (reference sequence).

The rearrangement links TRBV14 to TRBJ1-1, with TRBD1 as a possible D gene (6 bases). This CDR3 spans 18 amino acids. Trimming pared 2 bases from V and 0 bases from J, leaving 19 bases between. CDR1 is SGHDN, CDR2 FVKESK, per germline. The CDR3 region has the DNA TGTGCCAGCAGCCAACAGGGCCGCGGGGGCCCTTTGAACACTGAAGCTTTCTTT. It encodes CASSQQGRGGPLNTEAFF.

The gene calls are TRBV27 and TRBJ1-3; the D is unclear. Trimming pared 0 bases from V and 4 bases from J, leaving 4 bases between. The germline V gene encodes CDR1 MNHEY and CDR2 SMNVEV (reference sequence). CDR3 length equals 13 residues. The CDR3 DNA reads TGTGCCAGCAGTTTATCCCCAGGAAACACCATATATTTT. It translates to CASSLSPGNTIYF.

This chain's CDR3 is CASSQQGAYTEAFF. In nucleotides, the CDR3 is TGTGCCAGCAGTCAACAGGGGGCGTACACTGAAGCTTTCTTT. The chain recombines TRBV7-3 with TRBJ1-1; TRBD1 aligns across 9 bases. CDR1 and CDR2 from the germline V gene are SGHTA and FQGTGA. The J segment lost 3 bases and the V segment lost 6 bases, leaving 5 bases of the junction unmatched. The CDR3 is 14 amino acids.

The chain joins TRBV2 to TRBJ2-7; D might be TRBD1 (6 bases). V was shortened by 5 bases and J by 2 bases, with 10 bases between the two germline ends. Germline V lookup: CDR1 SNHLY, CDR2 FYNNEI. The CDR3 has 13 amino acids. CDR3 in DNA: TGTGCCAGCAGTATCGGACAGACCTACGAGCAGTACTTC. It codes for CASSIGQTYEQYF.

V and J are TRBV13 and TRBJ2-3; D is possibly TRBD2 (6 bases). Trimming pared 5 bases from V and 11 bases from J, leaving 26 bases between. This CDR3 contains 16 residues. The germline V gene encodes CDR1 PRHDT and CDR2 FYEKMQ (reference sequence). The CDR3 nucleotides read TGTGCCAGCAGCAGTCGCCGGGACTGGCGGCTTCGGGGGCAGTATTTT. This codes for CASSSRRDWRLRGQYF.

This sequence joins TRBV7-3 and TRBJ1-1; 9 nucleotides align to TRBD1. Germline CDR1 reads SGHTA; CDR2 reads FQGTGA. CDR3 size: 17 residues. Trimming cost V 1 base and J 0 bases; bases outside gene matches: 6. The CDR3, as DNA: TGTGCCAGCAGCTTAAACCCGGGACAGGGCATGAACACTGAAGCTTTCTTT. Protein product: CASSLNPGQGMNTEAFF. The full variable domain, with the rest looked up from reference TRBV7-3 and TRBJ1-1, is GAGVSQTPSNKVTEKGKYVELRCDPISGHTALYWYRQSLGQGPEFLIYFQGTGAADDSGLPNDRFFAVRPEGSVSTLKIQRTERGDSAVYLCASSLNPGQGMNTEAFFGQGTRLTVV.

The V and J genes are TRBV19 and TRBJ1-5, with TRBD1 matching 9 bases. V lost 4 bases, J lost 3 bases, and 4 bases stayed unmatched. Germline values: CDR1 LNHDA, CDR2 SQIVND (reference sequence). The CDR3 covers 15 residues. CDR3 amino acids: CASSTLQGANQPQHF. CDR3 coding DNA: TGTGCCAGTAGTACCCTACAGGGGGCCAATCAGCCCCAGCATTTT.

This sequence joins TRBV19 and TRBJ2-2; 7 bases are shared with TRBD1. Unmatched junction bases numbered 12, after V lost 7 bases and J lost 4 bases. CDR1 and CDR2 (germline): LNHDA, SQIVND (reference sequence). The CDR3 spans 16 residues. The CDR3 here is CASTLPTGVGTGELFF. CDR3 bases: TGTGCCAGTACCCTCCCCACAGGGGTAGGCACCGGGGAGCTGTTTTTT.

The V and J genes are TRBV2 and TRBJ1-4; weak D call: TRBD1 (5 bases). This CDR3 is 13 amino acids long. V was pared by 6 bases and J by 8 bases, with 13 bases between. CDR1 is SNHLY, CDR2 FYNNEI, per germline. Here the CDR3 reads CASSAQGGEKLFF. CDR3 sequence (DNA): TGTGCCAGCAGCGCTCAGGGAGGAGAAAAACTGTTTTTT.

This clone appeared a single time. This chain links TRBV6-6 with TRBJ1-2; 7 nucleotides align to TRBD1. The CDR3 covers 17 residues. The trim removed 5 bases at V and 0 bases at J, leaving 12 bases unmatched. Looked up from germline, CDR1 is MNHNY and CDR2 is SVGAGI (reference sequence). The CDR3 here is CASSGSLRQGANYGYTF. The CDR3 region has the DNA TGTGCCAGCAGTGGATCCCTAAGACAGGGAGCTAACTATGGCTACACCTTC.